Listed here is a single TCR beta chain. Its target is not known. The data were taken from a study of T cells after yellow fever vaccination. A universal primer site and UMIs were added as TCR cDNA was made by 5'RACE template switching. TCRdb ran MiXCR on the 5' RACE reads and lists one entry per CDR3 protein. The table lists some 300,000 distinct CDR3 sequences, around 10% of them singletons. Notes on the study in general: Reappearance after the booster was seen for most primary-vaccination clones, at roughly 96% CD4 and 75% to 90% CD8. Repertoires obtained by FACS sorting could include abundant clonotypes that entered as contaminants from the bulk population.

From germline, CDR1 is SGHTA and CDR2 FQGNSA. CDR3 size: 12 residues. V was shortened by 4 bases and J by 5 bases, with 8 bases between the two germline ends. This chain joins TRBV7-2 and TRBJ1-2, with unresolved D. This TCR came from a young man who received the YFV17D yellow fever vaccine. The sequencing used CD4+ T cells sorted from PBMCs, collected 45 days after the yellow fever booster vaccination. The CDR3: CASSSGSYGYTF. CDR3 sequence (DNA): TGTGCCAGCAGCTCGGGTTCTTATGGCTACACCTTC. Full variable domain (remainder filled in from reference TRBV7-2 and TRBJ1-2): GAGVSQSPSNKVTEKGKDVELRCDPISGHTALYWYRQSLGQGLEFLIYFQGNSAPDKSGLPSDRFSAERTGGSVSTLTIQRTQQEDSAVYLCASSSGSYGYTFGSGTRLTVV.